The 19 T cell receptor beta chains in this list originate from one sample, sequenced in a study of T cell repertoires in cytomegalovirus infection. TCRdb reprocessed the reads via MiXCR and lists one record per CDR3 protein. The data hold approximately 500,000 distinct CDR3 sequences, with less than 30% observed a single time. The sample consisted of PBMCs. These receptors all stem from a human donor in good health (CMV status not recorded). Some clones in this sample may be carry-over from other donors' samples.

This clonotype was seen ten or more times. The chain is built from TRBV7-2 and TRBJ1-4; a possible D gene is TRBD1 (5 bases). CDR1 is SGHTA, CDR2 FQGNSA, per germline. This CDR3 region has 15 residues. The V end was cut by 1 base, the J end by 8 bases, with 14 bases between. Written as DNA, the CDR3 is TGTGCCAGCAGCTTAGAAGGTTCAGGGAAGGAAAAACTGTTTTTT. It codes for CASSLEGSGKEKLFF.

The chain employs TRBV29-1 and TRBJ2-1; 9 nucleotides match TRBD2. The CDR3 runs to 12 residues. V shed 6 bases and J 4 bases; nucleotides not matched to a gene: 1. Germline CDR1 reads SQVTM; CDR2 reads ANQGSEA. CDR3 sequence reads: CSVTSGYNEQFF. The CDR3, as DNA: TGCAGCGTGACTAGCGGTTACAATGAGCAGTTCTTC.

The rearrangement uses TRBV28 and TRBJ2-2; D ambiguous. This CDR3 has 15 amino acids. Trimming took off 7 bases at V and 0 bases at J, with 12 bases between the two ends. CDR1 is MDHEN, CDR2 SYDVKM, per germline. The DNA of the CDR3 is TGTGCCAGCATAGATGGACCCGCGAACACCGGGGAGCTGTTTTTT. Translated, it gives CASIDGPANTGELFF.

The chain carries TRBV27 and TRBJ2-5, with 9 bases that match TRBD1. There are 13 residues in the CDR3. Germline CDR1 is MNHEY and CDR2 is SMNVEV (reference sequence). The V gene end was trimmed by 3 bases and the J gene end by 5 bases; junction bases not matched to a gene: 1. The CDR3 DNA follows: TGTGCCAGCAGTTTCGGACAGGGGGAGACCCAGTACTTC. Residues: CASSFGQGETQYF.

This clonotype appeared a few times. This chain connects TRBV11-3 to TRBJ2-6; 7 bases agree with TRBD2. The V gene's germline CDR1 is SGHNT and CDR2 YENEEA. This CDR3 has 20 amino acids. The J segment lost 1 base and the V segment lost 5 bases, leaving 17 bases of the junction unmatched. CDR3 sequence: CASSHLQWAVAGSGANVLTF. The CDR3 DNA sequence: TGTGCCAGCAGCCATCTCCAGTGGGCGGTAGCGGGTTCTGGGGCCAACGTCCTGACTTTC. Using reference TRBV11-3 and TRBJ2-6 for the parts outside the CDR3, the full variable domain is EAGVVQSPRYKIIEKKQPVAFWCNPISGHNTLYWYLQNLGQGPELLIRYENEEAVDDSQLPKDRFSAERLKGVDSTLKIQPAELGDSAVYLCASSHLQWAVAGSGANVLTFGAGSRLTVL.

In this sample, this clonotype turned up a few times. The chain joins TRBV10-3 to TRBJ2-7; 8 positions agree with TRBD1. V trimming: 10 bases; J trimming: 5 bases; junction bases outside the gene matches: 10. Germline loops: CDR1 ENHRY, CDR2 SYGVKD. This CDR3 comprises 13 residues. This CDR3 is CATGQGGVHEQYF. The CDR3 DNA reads TGTGCCACCGGACAGGGTGGGGTCCACGAGCAGTACTTC.

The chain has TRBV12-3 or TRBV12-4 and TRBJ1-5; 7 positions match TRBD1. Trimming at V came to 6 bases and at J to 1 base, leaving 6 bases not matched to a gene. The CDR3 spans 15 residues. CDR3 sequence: CASRPTGRSNQPQHF. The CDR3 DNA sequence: TGTGCCAGCAGACCGACAGGGCGCAGCAATCAGCCCCAGCATTTT.

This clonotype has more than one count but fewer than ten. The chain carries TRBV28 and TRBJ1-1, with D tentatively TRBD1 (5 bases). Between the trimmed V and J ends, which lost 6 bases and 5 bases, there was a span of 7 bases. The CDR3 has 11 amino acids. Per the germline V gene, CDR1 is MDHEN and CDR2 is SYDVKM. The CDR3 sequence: CASSRVTEAFF. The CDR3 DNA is TGTGCCAGCAGCAGGGTGACTGAAGCTTTCTTT.

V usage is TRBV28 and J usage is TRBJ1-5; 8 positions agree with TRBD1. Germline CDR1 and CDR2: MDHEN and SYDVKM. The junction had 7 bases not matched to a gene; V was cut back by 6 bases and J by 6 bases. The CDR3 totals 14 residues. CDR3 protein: CASSRGTGGQPQHF. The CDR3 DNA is TGTGCCAGCAGCCGAGGGACAGGAGGTCAGCCCCAGCATTTT.

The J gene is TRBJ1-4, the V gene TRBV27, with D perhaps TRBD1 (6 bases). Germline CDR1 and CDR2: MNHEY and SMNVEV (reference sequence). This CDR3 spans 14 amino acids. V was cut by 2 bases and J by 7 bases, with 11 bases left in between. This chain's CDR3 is CASSLVGAGEKLFF. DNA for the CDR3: TGTGCCAGCAGTTTAGTGGGGGCGGGTGAAAAACTGTTTTTT.

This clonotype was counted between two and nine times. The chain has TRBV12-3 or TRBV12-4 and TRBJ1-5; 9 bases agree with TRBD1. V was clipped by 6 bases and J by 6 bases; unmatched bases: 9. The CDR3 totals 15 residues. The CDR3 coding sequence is TGTGCCAGCAGACTCACAGGGGGCTCAATTCAGCCCCAGCATTTT. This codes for CASRLTGGSIQPQHF.

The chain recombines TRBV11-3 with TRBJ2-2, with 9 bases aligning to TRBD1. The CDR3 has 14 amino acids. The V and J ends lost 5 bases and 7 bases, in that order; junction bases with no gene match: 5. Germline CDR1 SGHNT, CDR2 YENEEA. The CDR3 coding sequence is TGTGCCAGCAGCCGGACAGGGGATATCGGGGAGCTGTTTTTT. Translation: CASSRTGDIGELFF.

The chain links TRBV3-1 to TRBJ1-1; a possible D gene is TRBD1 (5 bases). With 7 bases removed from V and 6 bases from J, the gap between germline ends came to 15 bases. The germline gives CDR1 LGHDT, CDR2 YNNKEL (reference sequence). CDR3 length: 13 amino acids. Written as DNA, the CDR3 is TGTGCCAGCACCGTCGGGGGGTCCTCTGAAGCTTTCTTT. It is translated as CASTVGGSSEAFF.

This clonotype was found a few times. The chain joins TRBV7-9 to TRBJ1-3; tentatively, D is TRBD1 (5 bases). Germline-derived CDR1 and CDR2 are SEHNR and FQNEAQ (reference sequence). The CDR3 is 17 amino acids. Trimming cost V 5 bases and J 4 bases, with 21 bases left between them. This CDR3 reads CASSPPQGPSQGNTIYF. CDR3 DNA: TGTGCCAGCAGCCCCCCGCAGGGCCCTTCCCAAGGAAACACCATATATTTT.

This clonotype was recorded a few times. CDR3 DNA sequence: TGTGCCAGCAGCTTACTCGGGACTGAACAAGAGACCCAGTACTTC. Protein product: CASSLLGTEQETQYF. The chain employs TRBV7-3 and TRBJ2-5, with D tentatively TRBD2 (6 bases). The CDR3 has 15 residues. V was cut by 2 bases and J by 2 bases, with 12 bases left in between. Germline CDR1 reads SGHTA; CDR2 reads FQGTGA.

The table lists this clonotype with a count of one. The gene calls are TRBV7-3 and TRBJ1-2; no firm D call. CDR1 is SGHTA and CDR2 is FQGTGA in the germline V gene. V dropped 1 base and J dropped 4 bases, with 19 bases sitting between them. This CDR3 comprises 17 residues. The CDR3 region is CASSLSTDPGYSYGYTF. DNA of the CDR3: TGTGCCAGCAGCTTAAGTACAGATCCGGGCTATAGCTATGGCTACACCTTC.

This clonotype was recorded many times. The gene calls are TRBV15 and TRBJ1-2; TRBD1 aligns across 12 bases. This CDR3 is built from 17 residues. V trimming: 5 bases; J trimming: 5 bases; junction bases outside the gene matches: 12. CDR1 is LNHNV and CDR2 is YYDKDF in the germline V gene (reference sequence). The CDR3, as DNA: TGTGCCACCAGCGCAACCACCGGGACAGGGGGCGGGTATGGCTACACCTTC. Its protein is CATSATTGTGGGYGYTF.

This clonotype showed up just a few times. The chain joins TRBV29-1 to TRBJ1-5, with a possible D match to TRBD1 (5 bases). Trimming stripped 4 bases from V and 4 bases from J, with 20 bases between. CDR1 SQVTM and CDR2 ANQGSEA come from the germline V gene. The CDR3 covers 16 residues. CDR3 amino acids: CSVVFVGPKLNQPQHF. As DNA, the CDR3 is TGCAGCGTTGTTTTCGTGGGGCCGAAACTAAATCAGCCCCAGCATTTT.

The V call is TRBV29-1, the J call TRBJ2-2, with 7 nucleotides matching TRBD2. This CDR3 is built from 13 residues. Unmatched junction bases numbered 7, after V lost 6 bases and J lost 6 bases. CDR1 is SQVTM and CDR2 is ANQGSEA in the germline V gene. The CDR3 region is CSVANAGAGELFF. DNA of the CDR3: TGCAGCGTAGCAAATGCGGGGGCCGGGGAGCTGTTTTTT.